This T cell receptor beta chain was observed in a study of T cells in Graves' hyperthyroidism and ophthalmopathy. This clonotype was seen only a few times. Used for diagnoses were clinical symptoms, serum thyroxine and TRAb, thyroid ultrasound and orbital computed tomography. Germline CDR1 reads MNHGY; CDR2 reads SVAAGI. This CDR3 is built from 12 residues. Trimming shortened V by 4 bases and J by 8 bases, and 11 bases separated the two germline ends. TCR beta CDR3 sequences were amplified from RNA transcripts. In the first-round RT-PCR of the TCR CDR3, the HTBI primer set was used. MiXCR, applied by TCRdb to the multiplex PCR reads, yields one record per CDR3 protein. This table has fewer than 600,000 distinct CDR3 sequences, about 14% appearing once.

The rearrangement joins TRBV6-9 to TRBJ1-1, with D maybe TRBD1 (6 bases). What was sequenced was blood. The TCR comes from a woman between 40 and 55 years old with Graves' hyperthyroidism. The CDR3 coding sequence is TGTGCCAGCAGTTCTATCACAGGGGAAGCTTTCTTT. Translation gives CASSSITGEAFF.